These T cell receptor beta chains were read from a single sample in a study of shared clonotypes between healthy human individuals. Generated by immunoSEQ multiplex PCR, the TCRdb table keeps only in-frame clones and is missing some. Of about 510,000 clones detected, 90% to 97% appear once; the ten largest clones hold less than 0.06%. The sample comprised naive CD4+ T cells sorted from blood. The receptors were sampled from a woman in her thirties in good health. The conserved cysteine and the conserved F or W are not part of the CDR3 here. Fields, in order: D gene, V gene, J gene, CDR3 protein. The D gene is left open where the match is weak.

d_gene: TRBD1
v_gene: TRBV7-3
j_gene: TRBJ1-1
CDR3aa: ASSLAPGQGTEAF

d_gene: .
v_gene: TRBV27
j_gene: TRBJ2-6
CDR3aa: ASSLWGSGANVLT

d_gene: .
v_gene: TRBV11-3
j_gene: TRBJ1-2
CDR3aa: ASSLDPVGYGYT

d_gene: TRBD2
v_gene: TRBV7-9
j_gene: TRBJ2-7
CDR3aa: ASSLASLAADYEQY

d_gene: TRBD2
v_gene: TRBV10-3
j_gene: TRBJ2-7
CDR3aa: AIRGTSSYEQY

d_gene: .
v_gene: TRBV11-3
j_gene: TRBJ2-1
CDR3aa: AKIGSYNEQF

d_gene: TRBD1
v_gene: TRBV28
j_gene: TRBJ1-2
CDR3aa: ASSLRTGAGYT

d_gene: .
v_gene: TRBV5-1
j_gene: TRBJ2-6
CDR3aa: ASSLPDVRSGANVLT

d_gene: .
v_gene: TRBV20-1
j_gene: TRBJ2-5
CDR3aa: SASAPETQY

d_gene: TRBD1
v_gene: TRBV28
j_gene: TRBJ1-1
CDR3aa: AILTGGLGTEAF

d_gene: .
v_gene: TRBV20-1
j_gene: TRBJ1-1
CDR3aa: SAGPEAF

d_gene: TRBD1
v_gene: TRBV6-5
j_gene: TRBJ1-4
CDR3aa: ASSYSMGQGHEKLF

d_gene: .
v_gene: TRBV18
j_gene: TRBJ1-1
CDR3aa: ASSQSEVGTEAF

d_gene: .
v_gene: TRBV27
j_gene: TRBJ2-3
CDR3aa: ASSETRSTQY

d_gene: TRBD1
v_gene: TRBV7-9
j_gene: TRBJ2-1
CDR3aa: ASSSSGQGRNNEQF

d_gene: .
v_gene: TRBV6-4
j_gene: TRBJ2-1
CDR3aa: ASSQIHSVLYNEQF

d_gene: .
v_gene: TRBV4-2
j_gene: TRBJ1-1
CDR3aa: ASSQDKKLNTEAF

d_gene: TRBD2
v_gene: TRBV11-2
j_gene: TRBJ2-7
CDR3aa: ASSLGALLAGVLQQY